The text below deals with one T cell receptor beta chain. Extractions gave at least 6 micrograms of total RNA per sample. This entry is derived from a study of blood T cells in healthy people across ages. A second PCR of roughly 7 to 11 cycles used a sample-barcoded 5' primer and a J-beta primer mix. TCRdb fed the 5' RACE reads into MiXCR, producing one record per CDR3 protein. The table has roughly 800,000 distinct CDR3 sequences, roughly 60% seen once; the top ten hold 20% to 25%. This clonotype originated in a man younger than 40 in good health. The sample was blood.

CDR3: CSARDTDYGYTF. CDR3 DNA sequence: TGCAGTGCTAGGGACACGGACTATGGCTACACCTTC. This chain links TRBV20-1 with TRBJ1-2; tentatively, D is TRBD1 (5 bases). This CDR3 is 12 amino acids long. The V and J ends lost 3 bases and 3 bases respectively, with 8 bases between them. The germline gives CDR1 DFQATT, CDR2 SNEGSKA (reference sequence).